The 14 T cell receptor beta chains reported below all come from one sample, sequenced in a study of low-dose radiotherapy and immunotherapy resistance in tumors. Covering alpha and beta chains, TRAV- and TRBV-specific primers were used for the first-strand cDNA. Using a constant-region primer together with a V-primer adapter, TCRs were subjected to around 20 PCR cycles of amplification. Using its own MiXCR run on the reads, TCRdb lists one record per CDR3 protein. The sample lists 39,000 or so distinct CDR3 sequences; about a fifth were seen once. Indicated time point: after trial treatment. Treatment meaning: LDRT plus nivolumab, ipilimumab, low-dose cyclophosphamide and aspirin (RACIN trial). Source: PBMCs, taken after low-dose radiotherapy plus immunotherapy. These receptors were taken from a female donor with ovarian cancer.

This clonotype was recorded many times. The V call is TRBV25-1, the J call TRBJ1-1; 8 nucleotides line up with TRBD1. V shed 4 bases and J 11 bases; nucleotides not matched to a gene: 9. There are 13 residues in the CDR3. CDR1 and CDR2 from the germline V gene are MGHDK and SYGVNS. In DNA form, the CDR3 reads TGTGCCAGCAGTGGGGGACAGGTTGACCGGGCTTTCTTT. Its protein is CASSGGQVDRAFF.

At least ten counts were recorded for this clonotype. J is TRBJ1-1 and V is TRBV6-6; perhaps TRBD1 as D (6 bases). V was shortened by 5 bases and J by 7 bases, with 14 bases between the two germline ends. The CDR3 spans 13 residues. Per germline, CDR1 MNHNY and CDR2 SVGAGI (reference sequence). The CDR3 loop is CASSALQGGEAFF. For the CDR3, the DNA is TGTGCCAGCAGTGCATTACAGGGTGGTGAAGCTTTCTTT.

This clonotype was recorded many times. V is TRBV12-3 or TRBV12-4 and J is TRBJ2-5; possible D gene TRBD1, 6 bases. V lost 1 base and J lost 2, with 8 bases in between. The CDR3 runs 14 residues. CDR3 coding DNA: TGTGCCAGCAGTTTAGTACAGGGTCAAGAGACCCAGTACTTC. It yields the protein CASSLVQGQETQYF.

This clonotype appeared many times. The chain has TRBV19 and TRBJ2-4; 7 bases are a match to TRBD2. This CDR3 region has 15 residues. Per the germline V gene, CDR1 is LNHDA and CDR2 is SQIVND (reference sequence). After removal of 0 bases from V and 3 bases from J, the junction contained 2 bases not matched to a gene. CDR3 in DNA: TGTGCCAGTAGTATAGACCCGGGGGGCAAAAACATTCAGTACTTC. Translation gives CASSIDPGGKNIQYF.

J is TRBJ1-5 and V is TRBV19; 8 bases agree with TRBD1. The CDR3 has 16 amino acids. The trim removed 10 bases at V and 2 bases at J, leaving 13 bases unmatched. CDR1 is LNHDA and CDR2 is SQIVND in the germline V gene (reference sequence). The CDR3 region has the DNA TGTGCCACCGGTGGACAGGGATCCCCAGGCAATCAGCCCCAGCATTTT. Translated: CATGGQGSPGNQPQHF.

This clonotype was picked up many times. The genes are TRBV2 and TRBJ2-7, with D perhaps matching TRBD1 (5 bases). Per the germline V gene, CDR1 is SNHLY and CDR2 is FYNNEI. The V end was cut by 6 bases, the J end by 7 bases, with 16 bases between. This CDR3 is 13 amino acids long. This CDR3 reads CASRTAATREQYF. CDR3 coding DNA: TGTGCCAGCAGGACAGCCGCGACGCGGGAGCAGTACTTC.

This clonotype was counted many times. The rearrangement uses TRBV10-2 and TRBJ1-5; D possibly corresponds to TRBD1 (5 bases). Germline V gene data show CDR1 as WSHSY and CDR2 as SAAADI. This CDR3 contains 13 residues. The V gene lost 8 bases and the J gene lost 11 bases, with 19 bases spanning the gap. CDR3 loop: CASGATENLAQHF. The CDR3 DNA reads as TGCGCCAGCGGGGCAACAGAGAATCTCGCCCAGCATTTT.

This clonotype was counted at least ten times. The chain has TRBV4-2 and TRBJ2-7; perhaps TRBD2 as D (5 bases). V was trimmed by 0 bases and J by 2 bases, leaving 17 bases between them. CDR1 is LGHNA and CDR2 is YNFKEQ in the germline V gene. The CDR3 loop spans 17 amino acids. CDR3 bases: TGTGCCAGCAGCCAAGATTGGAAGGGAGAAATCCCCTACGAGCAGTACTTC. This sequence encodes CASSQDWKGEIPYEQYF.

This clonotype showed up many times. The chain is built from TRBV21-1 and TRBJ2-7; the table's TRBD1 call for D was not verified on the DNA. TRBV21-1 represents a pseudogene. The CDR3 sequence is 14 residues long. For the CDR3, the DNA is TGTGCCAGCAGCAACTTTCAGGGGATCTACGAGCAGTACTTC. Its protein product is CASSNFQGIYEQYF.

In this sample, this clonotype turned up a few times. Because the CDR3's place on the DNA is in doubt, the DNA is left out and the CDR3 is given as listed by TCRdb. The chain couples TRBV19 to TRBJ2-2; TRBD1, the table's D call, lacks a check against the DNA. From germline, CDR1 is LNHDA and CDR2 SQIVND (reference sequence). The CDR3 sequence runs 16 residues, both termini included. CDR3 amino acids: CASSIGVLRPGELFFF.

This clonotype was recorded many times. The chain couples TRBV2 to TRBJ2-4; no clear D gene. The CDR3 loop spans 16 amino acids. Germline V CDR1 and CDR2: SNHLY, FYNNEI. Trimming removed 1 base at V and 3 bases at J, with 13 bases between. CDR3 protein: CASSEGQEGVKNIQYF. The CDR3, as DNA: TGTGCCAGCAGTGAAGGTCAGGAAGGTGTCAAAAACATTCAGTACTTC.

By frequency in the sample, this clonotype is medium-sized. The gene calls are TRBV5-1 and TRBJ2-1, with 10 bases fitting TRBD2. The ends lost 1 base at V and 7 bases at J; junction bases unmatched: 5. CDR1 SGHRS and CDR2 YFSETQ come from the germline V gene. The CDR3 is 15 amino acids. CDR3 bases: TGCGCCAGCAGCTTGACAGCGGGGGGGAAGAATGAGCAGTTCTTC. Translating it yields CASSLTAGGKNEQFF.

This clonotype has more than one count but fewer than ten. The chain combines TRBV9 with TRBJ2-1, with D possibly called TRBD1 or TRBD2 (5 bases each). In germline, CDR1 is SGDLS, CDR2 YYNGEE. V shed 0 bases and J shed 4 bases, with 11 bases lying between them. The CDR3 has 15 residues. CDR3 region: CASSVDGDEYNEQFF. CDR3 in DNA: TGTGCCAGCAGCGTAGATGGGGACGAGTACAATGAGCAGTTCTTC.

Ten or more counts support this clonotype. The V call is TRBV13, the J call TRBJ2-4; maybe TRBD1 (5 bases). The CDR3 runs to 15 residues. Germline-derived CDR1 and CDR2 are PRHDT and FYEKMQ (reference sequence). V was shortened by 2 bases and J by 3 bases, with 11 bases between the two germline ends. The CDR3 reads CASSLRRVDKNIQYF. Here the CDR3 DNA reads TGTGCCAGCAGCTTACGCAGGGTCGACAAAAACATTCAGTACTTC.